This T cell receptor beta chain was documented in a study of control samples from healthy donors and cancer patients. About this clone itself: The sample contains more than one DNA sequence encoding this CDR3.

The protocol was immunoSEQ multiplex PCR, while the TCRdb copy is restricted to in-frame clones and leaves out a portion. The sample lists under 100,000 clones, about 85% seen once, with roughly an eighth in the top ten. This sequence originates from a woman in her 70s in good health. Sequencing was carried out using blood.

The CDR3 protein is CASSRDRVDGYTF. The CDR3 nucleotides read TGTGCCAGCAGCCGGGACAGGGTCGATGGCTACACCTTC. The chain has TRBV14 and TRBJ1-2; 9 bases align to TRBD1. The CDR3 extends over 13 amino acids. CDR1 SGHDN and CDR2 FVKESK come from the germline V gene. Trimming took 4 bases from V and 6 from J; bases not matched to a gene: 3.